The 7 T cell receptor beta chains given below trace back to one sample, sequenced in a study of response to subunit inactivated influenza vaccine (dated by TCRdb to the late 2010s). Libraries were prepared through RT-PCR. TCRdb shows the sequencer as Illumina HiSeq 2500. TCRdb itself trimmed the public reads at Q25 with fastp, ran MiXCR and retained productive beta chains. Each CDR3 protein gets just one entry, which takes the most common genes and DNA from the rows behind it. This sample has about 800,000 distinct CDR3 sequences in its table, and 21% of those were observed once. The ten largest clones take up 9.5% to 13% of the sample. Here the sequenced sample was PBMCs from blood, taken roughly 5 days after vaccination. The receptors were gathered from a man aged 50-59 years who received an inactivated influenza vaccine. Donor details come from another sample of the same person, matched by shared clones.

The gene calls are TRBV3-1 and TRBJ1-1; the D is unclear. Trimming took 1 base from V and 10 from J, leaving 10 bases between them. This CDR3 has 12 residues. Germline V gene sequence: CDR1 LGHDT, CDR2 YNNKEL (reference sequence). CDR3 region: CASSQGGLRAFF. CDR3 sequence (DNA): TGTGCCAGCAGCCAAGGAGGACTGAGAGCTTTCTTT. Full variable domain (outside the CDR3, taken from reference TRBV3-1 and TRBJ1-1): DTAVSQTPKYLVTQMGNDKSIKCEQNLGHDTMYWYKQDSKKFLKIMFSYNNKELIINETVPNRFSPKSPDKAHLNLHINSLELGDSAVYFCASSQGGLRAFFGQGTRLTVV.

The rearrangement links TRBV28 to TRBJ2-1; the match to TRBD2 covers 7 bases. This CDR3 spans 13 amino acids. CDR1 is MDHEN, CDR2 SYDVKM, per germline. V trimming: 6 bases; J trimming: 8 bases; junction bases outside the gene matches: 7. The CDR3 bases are TGTGCCAGCAGCTTGACTAGCATCCATGAGCAGTTCTTC. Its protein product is CASSLTSIHEQFF.

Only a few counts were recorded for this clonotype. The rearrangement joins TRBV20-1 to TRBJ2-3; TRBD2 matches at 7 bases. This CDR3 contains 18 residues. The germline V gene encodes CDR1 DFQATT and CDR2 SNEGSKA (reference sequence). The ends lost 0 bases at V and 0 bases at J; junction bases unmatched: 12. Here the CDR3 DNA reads TGCAGTGCTAGAGATCTCGCGGGGGATCGCTCTAGCACAGATACGCAGTATTTT. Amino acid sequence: CSARDLAGDRSSTDTQYF.

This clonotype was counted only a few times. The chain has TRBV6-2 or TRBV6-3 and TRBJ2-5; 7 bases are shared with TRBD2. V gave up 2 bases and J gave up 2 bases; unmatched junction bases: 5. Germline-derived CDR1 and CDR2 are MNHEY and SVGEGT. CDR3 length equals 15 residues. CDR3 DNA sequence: TGTGCCAGCAGTTACCTCAGGGACTATCAAGAGACCCAGTACTTC. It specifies CASSYLRDYQETQYF.

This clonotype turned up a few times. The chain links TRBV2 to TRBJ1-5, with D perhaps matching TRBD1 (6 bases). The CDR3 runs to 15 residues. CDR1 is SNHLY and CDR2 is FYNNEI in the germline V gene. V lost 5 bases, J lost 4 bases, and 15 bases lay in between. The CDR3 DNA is TGTGCCAGCAGTCAAGACGGCAGGGGAAATCAGCCCCAGCATTTT. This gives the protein CASSQDGRGNQPQHF.

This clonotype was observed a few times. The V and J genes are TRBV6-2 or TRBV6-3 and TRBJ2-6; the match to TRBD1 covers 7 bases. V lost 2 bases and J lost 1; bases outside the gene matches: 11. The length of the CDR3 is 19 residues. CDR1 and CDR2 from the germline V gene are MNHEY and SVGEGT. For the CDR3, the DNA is TGTGCCAGCAGTTACACCCAGGGACAGTTCCATTCTGGGGCCAACGTCCTGACTTTC. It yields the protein CASSYTQGQFHSGANVLTF.

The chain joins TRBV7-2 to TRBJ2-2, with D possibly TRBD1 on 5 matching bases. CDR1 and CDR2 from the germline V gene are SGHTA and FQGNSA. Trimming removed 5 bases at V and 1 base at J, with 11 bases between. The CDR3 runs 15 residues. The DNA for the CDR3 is TGTGCCAGCAGCATAGGACATATGAACACCGGGGAGCTGTTTTTT. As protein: CASSIGHMNTGELFF.